Each of the 28 T cell receptor beta chains below was sequenced from the same sample in a study of molecular identifiers for immune sequencing clone quantification. TCRdb fed the PCR reads into MiXCR, producing one record per CDR3 protein. The table includes over 600,000 distinct CDR3 sequences, about 20% detected once. Sample: naive CD8+ T cells from blood, with Jurkat cell RNA spiked in. Subset described: FACS-sorted CD8+CD4-CCR7+CD45RA+ naive T cells. The receptors originated from a human donor in good health. Some libraries in this study had Jurkat cell RNA spiked in.

In nucleotides, the CDR3 is TGTGCCAGCAGTTACATGCGGCCGGGGAGCACTGAAGCTTTCTTT. Its translation is CASSYMRPGSTEAFF. This chain connects TRBV6-6 to TRBJ1-1; D call uncertain. There are 15 residues in the CDR3. V was trimmed by 2 bases and J by 4 bases, leaving 14 bases between them. Germline assignment: CDR1 MNHNY and CDR2 SVGAGI (reference sequence).

This clonotype was found many times. CDR3 residues: CASSGRGGYQPQHF. DNA of the CDR3: TGTGCCAGCAGTGGGAGGGGGGGATATCAGCCCCAGCATTTT. The chain couples TRBV28 to TRBJ1-5, with D maybe TRBD1 (6 bases). V gave up 5 bases and J gave up 5 bases, with 13 bases separating them. The CDR3 contains 14 residues. The germline gives CDR1 MDHEN, CDR2 SYDVKM.

This clonotype was detected many times. The chain couples TRBV5-1 to TRBJ2-5, with D possibly matching TRBD1 (5 bases). This CDR3 spans 14 amino acids. The V end lost 0 bases, the J end lost 5 bases, and 11 bases lay between the germline ends. Looked up from germline, CDR1 is SGHRS and CDR2 is YFSETQ. The CDR3 sequence is CASSLAGSGETQYF. For the CDR3, the DNA is TGCGCCAGCAGCTTGGCTGGGTCAGGGGAGACCCAGTACTTC.

This clonotype has just one count. This may be a read error, as it is one base from a much larger clone. Here the CDR3 omits its conserved ending phenylalanine or tryptophan, so a read error is the likely source. No DNA is shown, since the ends of the CDR3 on it are uncertain; the CDR3 is the one TCRdb lists. J is TRBJ1-5 and V is TRBV21-1. TRBV21-1 is shown as a pseudogene. Ends included, the CDR3 has 16 residues. This CDR3 is CASSKGICRHNQPQHS.

This chain uses TRBV13 with TRBJ2-7; possibly TRBD1 or TRBD2 for D (5 bases each). This CDR3 contains 15 residues. Trimming left V 8 bases short and J 4 bases short, with 21 bases between. Germline values: CDR1 PRHDT, CDR2 FYEKMQ (reference sequence). Here the CDR3 DNA reads TGTGCCAGCTGCTCCCAACCGGGACCGCTATACGAGCAGTACTTC. Encoded protein: CASCSQPGPLYEQYF.

Points on this clonotype: This may come from a read error, since a much larger clone is one base off. This chain joins TRBV4-1 and TRBJ1-1; 8 positions match TRBD1. The CDR3 totals 15 residues. V was pared by 3 bases and J by 2 bases, with 5 bases of the junction left unmatched. Germline lookup yields CDR1 MGHRA and CDR2 YSYEKL. This CDR3 is CASSQWDRRNTEAFF. The CDR3, as DNA: TGCGCCAGCAGCCAGTGGGACAGGAGAAACACTGAAGCTTTCTTT.

The chain joins TRBV25-1 to TRBJ2-1; possibly TRBD1 or TRBD2 for D (6 bases each). Per germline, CDR1 MGHDK and CDR2 SYGVNS. With 2 bases removed from V and 8 bases from J, the gap between germline ends came to 16 bases. The CDR3 consists of 15 residues. CDR3 DNA sequence: TGTGCCAGCAGTGAAATGGCGGGACATTGGTATGAGCAGTTCTTC. This translates into CASSEMAGHWYEQFF.

With respect to this clonotype: This may be a read error: a much more frequent sequence differs by one nucleotide. The V gene is TRBV2, the J gene TRBJ2-7, with D possibly being TRBD2 (5 bases). The germline V gene has CDR1 SNHLY and CDR2 FYNNEI. The length of the CDR3 is 15 residues. The germline V and J ends were trimmed by 10 bases and 0 bases, with 19 bases remaining between them. CDR3 region: CATKPGGLSSYEQYF. Written as DNA, the CDR3 is TGTGCCACCAAACCGGGCGGACTGTCCTCCTACGAGCAGTACTTC. Supplemented by reference TRBV2 and TRBJ2-7, the full variable domain reads EPEVTQTPSHQVTQMGQEVILRCVPISNHLYFYWYRQILGQKVEFLVSFYNNEISEKSEIFDDQFSVERPDGSNFTLKIRSTKLEDSAMYFCATKPGGLSSYEQYFGPGTRLTVT.

In this sample, this clonotype turned up many times. The V gene is TRBV27, the J gene TRBJ2-4; 7 bases map to TRBD2. This CDR3 is 16 amino acids long. Germline V gene lookup returns CDR1 MNHEY and CDR2 SMNVEV (reference sequence). With 4 bases clipped from V and 0 bases from J, the junction kept 6 bases outside the gene matches. CDR3 DNA sequence: TGTGCCAGCAGTTCAGGGACTACCCTAGCCAAAAACATTCAGTACTTC. Translation: CASSSGTTLAKNIQYF.

This clonotype was seen repeatedly, ten times or more. The chain is built from TRBV7-9 and TRBJ2-1, with D possibly being TRBD2 (5 bases). V lost 4 bases and J 6 bases, leaving 10 bases between the germline ends. The CDR3 has 13 residues. From germline, CDR1 is SEHNR and CDR2 FQNEAQ (reference sequence). Written as DNA, the CDR3 is TGTGCCAGCAGCTCGGCACTAGTCAATGAGCAGTTCTTC. Translated, it gives CASSSALVNEQFF.

This clonotype was picked up a small number of times. A much larger clonotype is one base distant, so this may be a read error. V and J are TRBV6-2 or TRBV6-3 and TRBJ1-1, with D perhaps matching TRBD1 (6 bases). This CDR3 has 13 residues. CDR1 and CDR2 from the germline V gene are MNHEY and SVGEGT. For the CDR3, the DNA is TGTGCCGGCAGGTCGAGGGGGGGCACTGAAGCTTTCTTT. Translating it yields CAGRSRGGTEAFF.

This clonotype came up once. The V and J genes are TRBV7-9 and TRBJ2-7; 9 bases are shared with TRBD1. The V gene end was trimmed by 1 base and the J gene end by 4 bases; junction bases not matched to a gene: 11. Germline CDR1 SEHNR, CDR2 FQNEAQ (reference sequence). The CDR3 runs to 17 residues. The CDR3 protein is CASSLGIDRGKIYEQYF. In DNA, the CDR3 is TGTGCCAGCAGCTTAGGTATCGACAGGGGGAAGATATACGAGCAGTACTTC.

This clonotype was recorded at least ten times. J is TRBJ1-2 and V is TRBV2; 10 positions match TRBD1. Trimming took 1 base from V and 3 from J; bases not matched to a gene: 8. Germline CDR1 is SNHLY and CDR2 is FYNNEI. This CDR3 comprises 17 residues. This CDR3 is CASSEVNSGQGDYGYTF. CDR3 in DNA: TGTGCCAGCAGTGAAGTTAATTCAGGACAGGGGGACTATGGCTACACCTTC.

In its sample, this clonotype was seen a few times. The rearrangement links TRBV19 to TRBJ1-4; possibly TRBD1 for D (5 bases). Deletions cut 7 bases from V and 5 bases from J, with 11 bases between. The CDR3 is made up of 13 amino acids. The V gene's germline CDR1 is LNHDA and CDR2 SQIVND (reference sequence). CDR3 residues: CASKNRRNEKLFF. The CDR3 region has the DNA TGTGCCAGTAAGAACAGGCGGAATGAAAAACTGTTTTTT.

The gene calls are TRBV29-1 and TRBJ2-1; 8 bases map to TRBD2. The CDR3 totals 14 residues. V lost 6 bases and J lost 7; bases outside the gene matches: 11. The germline gives CDR1 SQVTM, CDR2 ANQGSEA. CDR3 region: CSVADGRAMNEQFF. The CDR3 DNA reads as TGCAGCGTCGCAGACGGGAGGGCCATGAATGAGCAGTTCTTC.

This chain joins TRBV4-1 and TRBJ1-5; D unclear. From germline, CDR1 is MGHRA and CDR2 YSYEKL. This CDR3 has 15 residues. Trimming pared 7 bases from V and 0 bases from J, leaving 13 bases between. CDR3 DNA: TGCGCCAGCACGATCGAGTATTATAGCAATCAGCCCCAGCATTTT. Encoded protein: CASTIEYYSNQPQHF.

This clonotype has at least ten counts. The chain combines TRBV10-1 with TRBJ2-7; D ambiguous. V was clipped by 5 bases and J by 3 bases, with 5 bases between them. The V gene's germline CDR1 is WNHNN and CDR2 SYGVQD (reference sequence). This CDR3 contains 11 residues. The CDR3 spells CASSPIYEQYF. CDR3 bases: TGCGCCAGCAGTCCCATCTACGAGCAGTACTTC.

The chain has TRBV12-3 or TRBV12-4 and TRBJ1-4, with D possibly TRBD1 on 6 matching bases. V was cut by 5 bases and J by 4 bases, with 14 bases left in between. The CDR3 extends over 15 amino acids. CDR3 DNA: TGTGCCAGCAGTCCCGGGGGGCTCGGTAATGAAAAACTGTTTTTT. This sequence encodes CASSPGGLGNEKLFF.

This clonotype was counted ten times or more. The DNA for the CDR3 is TGTGCCAGCAGCCAAGAGGACAGGGCTGGAAACACCATATATTTT. It translates to CASSQEDRAGNTIYF. The rearrangement links TRBV3-1 to TRBJ1-3; 8 positions match TRBD1. This CDR3 is 15 amino acids long. Germline V gives CDR1 LGHDT, CDR2 YNNKEL (reference sequence). The V segment lost 0 bases and the J segment 2 bases; nucleotides outside the gene matches: 0.

In regard to this clonotype: At one boundary the junction diverges from the germline segment, which might be a read error. This chain's CDR3 is CASGYYSGLGGDEQFF. CDR3 nucleotide sequence: TGTGCCAGCGGTTACTATTCCGGACTAGGCGGGGATGAGCAGTTCTTC. The chain couples TRBV6-5 to TRBJ2-1; 7 nucleotides match TRBD2. This CDR3 spans 16 amino acids. The germline V gene encodes CDR1 MNHEY and CDR2 SVGAGI.

As for this clonotype: In this CDR3 the conserved last residue, phenylalanine or tryptophan, is missing, so a read error is likely. The chain couples TRBV6-1 to TRBJ1-5, with D hard to call. This CDR3 has 16 residues. Per germline, CDR1 MNHNS and CDR2 SASEGT. V lost 2 bases to trimming and J lost 4 bases, with 15 bases between them. Written as DNA, the CDR3 is TGTGCCAGCAGTGAATGGATAGGGAAAGGAAATCAGCCCCAGCATTCT. Its protein product is CASSEWIGKGNQPQHS.

This clonotype appeared a few times. Being one base from a much bigger clone, this may be a read error. The chain couples TRBV7-6 to TRBJ2-2, with TRBD1 identical over 12 bases. Germline V CDR1 and CDR2: SGHVS, FNYEAQ. The CDR3 contains 16 residues. CDR3 sequence (DNA): TGTGCCAGCAGCTCCTCCGGGACAGGGGGCCCCGGGGAGCCGTTTTTT. It translates to CASSSSGTGGPGEPFF.

This clonotype turned up a few times. The chain has TRBV19 and TRBJ2-1; TRBD2 matches at 14 bases. Germline CDR1 and CDR2: LNHDA and SQIVND (reference sequence). V trimming: 8 bases; J trimming: 0 bases; junction bases outside the gene matches: 12. This CDR3 is built from 19 residues. The DNA for the CDR3 is TGTGCCAGTGCTCCGGGACTAGCGGGGGCCCCGAGCTCCTACAATGAGCAGTTCTTC. Its translation is CASAPGLAGAPSSYNEQFF.

As concerns this clonotype: With a much larger clone just one base away, this may be a read error. Here the CDR3 omits its conserved ending phenylalanine or tryptophan, so a read error is the likely source. The rearrangement joins TRBV19 to TRBJ1-1, with D uncertain. This CDR3 region has 14 residues. V lost 4 bases to trimming and J lost 2 bases, with 11 bases between them. In germline, CDR1 is LNHDA, CDR2 SQIVND (reference sequence). The CDR3 sequence is CASSTTPGNTEAFC. The CDR3 DNA reads as TGTGCCAGTAGTACGACCCCAGGAAACACTGAAGCTTTCTGT.

This clonotype was seen only a few times. The chain combines TRBV6-5 with TRBJ2-7; D unclear. The length of the CDR3 is 14 residues. Trimming took off 6 bases at V and 5 bases at J, with 17 bases between the two ends. The germline gives CDR1 MNHEY, CDR2 SVGAGI. The CDR3 nucleotides read TGTGCCAGCAGCCCCTCCGCCGGATCCGACGAGCAGTACTTC. This gives the protein CASSPSAGSDEQYF.

This clonotype was detected many times. The chain has TRBV4-3 and TRBJ1-1, with 7 bases lining up with TRBD1. V shed 0 bases, J shed 6 bases, and the junction held 7 bases outside the gene matches. This CDR3 has 15 amino acids. From germline, CDR1 is LGHNA and CDR2 YSLEER. The CDR3: CASSQDDRVFAEAFF. CDR3 in DNA: TGCGCCAGCAGCCAAGATGACAGGGTATTCGCTGAAGCTTTCTTT.

V and J are TRBV6-2 or TRBV6-3 and TRBJ2-1, with 7 positions matching TRBD2. Looked up from germline, CDR1 is MNHEY and CDR2 is SVGEGT. The CDR3 is 16 residues long. The J segment lost 4 bases and the V segment lost 5 bases, leaving 11 bases of the junction unmatched. The CDR3 is CASSETRTSSYNEQFF. The CDR3 region has the DNA TGTGCCAGCAGTGAAACCCGGACTAGTAGTTACAATGAGCAGTTCTTC.

This clonotype was recorded many times. V is TRBV19 and J is TRBJ2-7, with 7 bases aligning to TRBD2. The CDR3 sequence is 15 residues long. Germline CDR1 reads LNHDA; CDR2 reads SQIVND (reference sequence). The trim removed 1 base at V and 0 bases at J, leaving 3 bases unmatched. The CDR3: CASSIAGGSSYEQYF. CDR3 coding DNA: TGTGCCAGTAGTATAGCCGGCGGGAGCTCCTACGAGCAGTACTTC.